Listed below are T cell receptor beta chains from one sample, sequenced in a study of T cell changes during pregnancy in multiple sclerosis. The protocol was immunoSEQ multiplex PCR, while the TCRdb copy is restricted to in-frame clones and leaves out a portion. Of about 22,000 clones in the sample, approximately 90% are singletons; the top ten hold under 0.7%. The sequences come from CD4+ T cells from peripheral blood mononuclear cells, collected after pregnancy. The receptors shown here come from a female donor in good health, enrolled as a control in a pregnancy study. The conserved cysteine and the conserved F or W are not part of the CDR3 here. The order of the fields is V gene, CDR3 protein.

TRBV6-6 ATQGRQPGNTIY
TRBV19 ASSSEVRTGPYNEQF
TRBV30 ACGTSGGADEQF
TRBV18 ASSPLALLAGGSSDEQF
TRBV7-9 ASSFGQGDPHEKLF
TRBV2 ASGWEVGTQY
TRBV29-1 SVPTGNYGYT
TRBV7-3 ASSQGAVSSYNEQF
TRBV5-1 ASSPDGGFQETQY
TRBV7-2 ASSTRTGRSSEQF
TRBV5-1 ASSLLDSSYEQY
TRBV19 ASSMGPEAF
TRBV2 ASSLRRGTGFYEQY
TRBV11-1 ASSPLPFLGGTKETQY
TRBV7-8 ASSLVDRGNTEAF
TRBV28 ASRPTRTGELF
TRBV7-9 ASTRGTSGGAGYNEQF
TRBV10-1 ASSAVTGASYEQY
TRBV19 ASDGGRGGGEQF
TRBV6-5 ASSHGGDRLRSAF
TRBV6-1 ASRSRGTNEKLF
TRBV7-8 ASSLVDRAGNTIY
TRBV18 ASSVDSANTGELF
TRBV15 ATSPRGGGDTDTQY
TRBV7-2 ASSLGLGGSVNEQF
TRBV4-1 ASSQEAGTSGRQETQY
TRBV5-1 ASSEPGQTNYGYT
TRBV27 ASSRRTGISEKLF
TRBV14 ASSNHRDRGVETQY
TRBV6-5 ASTRQRNTGELF
TRBV30 AWRTGVRNTEAF
TRBV10-3 AISPRDRGYEQY
TRBV5-1 ASSYLDRVGSGYT
TRBV7-2 ASSFLAPYNEQF
TRBV5-1 ASSSGGAGNTIY
TRBV7-9 ASSLYSNYGYT
TRBV21-1 ASSKGPLFRASNQPQH
TRBV28 ASSLENTEAF
TRBV7-9 ASSPQGGGRTEAF
TRBV2 ASIPRERSGELF
TRBV4-2 ASSQEYTTDTQY
TRBV2 ASSGHPPASTL
TRBV9 ASSSFSQGPGELF
TRBV28 ATRRVAGLVDTQY
TRBV14 ASSQYLAYEQY
TRBV10-3 AISGSASTDTQY
TRBV4-2 ASSQPAQTPGELF
TRBV4-2 ASSQTPGDYYNEQF
TRBV6-5 ASSYELNTEAF
TRBV7-3 ASSWPATPSNEQF
TRBV11-2 ASSLVLRLALNSEQF
TRBV10-1 ASSEAGTDTQY
TRBV30 AWSVLGASGINEQY
TRBV6-5 ASRPGDQETQY
TRBV7-2 ASSLVGGRPDTQY
TRBV2 ASSDLGGYTEAF
TRBV6-5 ASSYWGSGYNEQF
TRBV11-2 ASSLGFRGAF
TRBV15 ATSRVGLAGPYNEQF